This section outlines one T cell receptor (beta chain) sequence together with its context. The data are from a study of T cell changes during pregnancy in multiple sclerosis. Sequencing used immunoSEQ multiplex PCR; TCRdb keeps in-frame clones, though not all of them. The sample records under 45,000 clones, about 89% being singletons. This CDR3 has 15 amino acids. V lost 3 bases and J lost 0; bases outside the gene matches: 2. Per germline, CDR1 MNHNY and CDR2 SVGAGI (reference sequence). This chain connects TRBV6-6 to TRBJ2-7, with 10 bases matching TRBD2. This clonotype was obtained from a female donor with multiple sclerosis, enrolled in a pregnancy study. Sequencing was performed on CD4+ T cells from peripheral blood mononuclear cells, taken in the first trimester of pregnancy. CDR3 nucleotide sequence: TGTGCCAGCAGTTATACTAGCGGGAACTCCTACGAGCAGTACTTC. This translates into CASSYTSGNSYEQYF.